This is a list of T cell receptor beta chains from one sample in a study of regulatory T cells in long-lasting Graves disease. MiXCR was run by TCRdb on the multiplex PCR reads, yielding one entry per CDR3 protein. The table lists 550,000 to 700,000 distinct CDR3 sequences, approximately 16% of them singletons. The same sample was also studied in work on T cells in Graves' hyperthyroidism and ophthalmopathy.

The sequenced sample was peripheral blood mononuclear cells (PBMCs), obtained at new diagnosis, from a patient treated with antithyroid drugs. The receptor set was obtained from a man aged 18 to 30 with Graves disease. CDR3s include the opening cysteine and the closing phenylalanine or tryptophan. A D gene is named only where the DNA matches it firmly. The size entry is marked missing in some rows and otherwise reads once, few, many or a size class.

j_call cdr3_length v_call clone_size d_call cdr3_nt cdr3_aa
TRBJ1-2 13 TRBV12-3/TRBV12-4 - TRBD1 TGTGCCAGCAGTTGGGGGACAGGGGACGGCTACACCTTC CASSWGTGDGYTF
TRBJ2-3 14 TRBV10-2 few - TGCGCCAGCTCCCTCATGGCGGACACAGATACGCAGTATTTT CASSLMADTDTQYF
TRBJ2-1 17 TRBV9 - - TGTGCCAGCAGCGTCCGTCCTCACAGGGATCGGGGGAATGAGCAGTTCTTC CASSVRPHRDRGNEQFF
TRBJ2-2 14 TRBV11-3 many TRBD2 TGTGCCAGCAGCGAAGCGGGAGGGGACGGGGAGCTGTTTTTT CASSEAGGDGELFF
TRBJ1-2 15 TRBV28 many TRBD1 TGTGCCAGCAGCCCTAGACAGGGTACGGCTTCTGGCTACACCTTC CASSPRQGTASGYTF
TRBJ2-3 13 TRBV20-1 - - TGCAGTGCTTTTCCGGCCAGCAGAGATACGCAGTATTTT CSAFPASRDTQYF
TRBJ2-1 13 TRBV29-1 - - TGCAGCGTTGAATATGGTCTAGTCAATGAGCAGTTCTTC CSVEYGLVNEQFF
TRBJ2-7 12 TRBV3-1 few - TGTGCCAGCAGCCAGTCTCCGTCGAAGCAGTACTTC CASSQSPSKQYF
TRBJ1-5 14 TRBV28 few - TGTGCCAGCAGACCAGAGAAGGGCCGGCAGCCCCAGCATTTT CASRPEKGRQPQHF
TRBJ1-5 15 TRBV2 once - TGTGCCAGCAGTACCCATGGGTCTAGCAATCAGCCCCAGCATTTT CASSTHGSSNQPQHF
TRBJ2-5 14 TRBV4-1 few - TGCGCCAGCAGCCAAGATTCCGGGAGCGGGACCCAGTACTTC CASSQDSGSGTQYF
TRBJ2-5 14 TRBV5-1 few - TGCGCCAGCAGCTTCATACAGTACCAAGAGGCCCAGTACTTC CASSFIQYQEAQYF
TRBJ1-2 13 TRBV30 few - TGTGCCTGGAGTGTAGATGGGGACTACGGCTACACCTTC CAWSVDGDYGYTF
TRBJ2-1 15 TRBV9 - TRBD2 TGTGCCAGCAGCGTTGGACTAGTTACCTACAATGAGCAGTTCTTC CASSVGLVTYNEQFF
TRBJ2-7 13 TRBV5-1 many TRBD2 TGCGCCAGCAGCTTCGAGCGGGAGTACGAGCAGTACTTC CASSFEREYEQYF
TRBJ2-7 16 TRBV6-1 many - TGTGCCAGCACCTCCCCGGGGGACCTCCTTTCCTACGAGCAGTACTTC CASTSPGDLLSYEQYF
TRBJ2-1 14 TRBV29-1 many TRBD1 TGCAGCGTTTCCCAGACAGGGAACTACAATGAGCAGTTCTTC CSVSQTGNYNEQFF
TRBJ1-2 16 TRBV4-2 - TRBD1 TGTGCCAGCAGCCACAATCTCCGGACAGGGGGCGATGGCTACACCTTC CASSHNLRTGGDGYTF
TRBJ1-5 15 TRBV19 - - TGTGCCAGTAGTATTCCCGGGACGGGGGATCAGCCCCAGCATTTT CASSIPGTGDQPQHF
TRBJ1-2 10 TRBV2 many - TGTGCCAGCACGCGAGATGGCTACACCTTC CASTRDGYTF
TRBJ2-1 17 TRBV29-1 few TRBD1 TGCAGCGTTCCCGGGACAGCCGTATCCTTCTCCTACAATGAGCAGTTCTTC CSVPGTAVSFSYNEQFF
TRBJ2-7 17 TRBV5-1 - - TGCGCCAGCAGCTTGGTCGTGGGGGGGGCTGAATCCTACGAGCAGTACTTC CASSLVVGGAESYEQYF
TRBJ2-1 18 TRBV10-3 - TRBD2 TGTGCCATCAGTCCGACTAGCGGGAGGGACAGCTCCTACAATGAGCAGTTCTTC CAISPTSGRDSSYNEQFF
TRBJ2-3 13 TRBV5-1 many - TGCGCCAGCAGCAATCAGGGGACAGATACGCAGTATTTT CASSNQGTDTQYF
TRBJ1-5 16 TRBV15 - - TGTGCCACCAGCAGAGATCGAGTTCTAGCCCATCAGCCCCAGCATTTT CATSRDRVLAHQPQHF
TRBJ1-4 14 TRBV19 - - TGTGCCAGTAGTATCCGGGGATCTAATGAAAAACTGTTTTTT CASSIRGSNEKLFF
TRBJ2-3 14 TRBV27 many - TGTGCCAGCAGTTGGCTAGTGGGCGCAGATACGCAGTATTTT CASSWLVGADTQYF
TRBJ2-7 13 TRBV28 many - TGTGCCAGCAGTAGAGATCCTTCCTACGAGCAGTACTTC CASSRDPSYEQYF
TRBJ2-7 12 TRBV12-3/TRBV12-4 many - TGTGCCAGCAGTTTAGACCGCGACGAGCAGTACTTC CASSLDRDEQYF
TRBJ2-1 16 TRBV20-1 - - TGCAGTGCTAGAGTGTGGGCGGTGGGCCTAAACAATGAGCAGTTCTTC CSARVWAVGLNNEQFF
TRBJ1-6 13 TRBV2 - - TGTGCCAGCAGTAGAGAGACTACGGCGCCCCTCCACTTT CASSRETTAPLHF
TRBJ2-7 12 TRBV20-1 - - TGCAGTGCTAGTGGCACAATCCACGAGCAGTACTTC CSASGTIHEQYF
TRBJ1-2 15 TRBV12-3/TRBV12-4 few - TGTGCCAGCAGTTTAAGCAAAGGGGTTATCTATGGCTACACCTTC CASSLSKGVIYGYTF
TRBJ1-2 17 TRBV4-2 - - TGTGCCAGCAGCCAAGATTTGGCAGGGATGGTGAACTATGGCTACACCTTC CASSQDLAGMVNYGYTF
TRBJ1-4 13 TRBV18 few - TGTGCCAGCTCCCGTGGCGGGGTTGAAAAACTGTTTTTT CASSRGGVEKLFF
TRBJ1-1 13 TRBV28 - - TGTGCCAGCAGTTTACCGCTGAACACTGAAGCTTTCTTT CASSLPLNTEAFF
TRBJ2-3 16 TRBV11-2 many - TGTGCCAGCAGCTTAGTACATCGTGGGAGAAATTATACGCAGTATTTT CASSLVHRGRNYTQYF
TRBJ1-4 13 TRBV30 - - TGTGCCTGGAGCCGCCATGTGGGTGAAAAACTGTTTTTT CAWSRHVGEKLFF
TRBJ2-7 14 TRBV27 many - TGTGCCAGCAGTCCCGGGACGGTTAACTACGAGCAGTACTTC CASSPGTVNYEQYF
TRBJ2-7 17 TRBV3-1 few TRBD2 TGTGCCAGCAGCCTCTCCATGGGGACTAGCGGGTACTACGAGCAGTACTTC CASSLSMGTSGYYEQYF